The T cell receptor beta chain under discussion was sequenced for a study of blood T cell repertoires in COVID-19. About the research overall: Material from acute and convalescent COVID-19 was sourced from the United States, Italy and Spain.

Trimming removed 4 bases from V and 7 bases from J; junction bases left unmatched: 4. The germline CDR1 and CDR2 sequences are SGHRS and YFSETQ. The CDR3 has 14 amino acids. Original processing notes: Amplifying reference gene primers gave estimates of nucleated cell counts. The table came from immunoSEQ multiplex PCR; TCRdb's copy has only in-frame clones and leaves some out. V, J and clone size are taken as reported in that table, and D and trimming were inferred from the DNA itself. Among about 180,000 clones listed, roughly 80% were seen once. This receptor was identified in a human donor in a cohort sampled during active COVID-19. Material: peripheral blood. The V call is TRBV5-1, the J call TRBJ1-4; 10 bases agree with TRBD1. CDR3: CASSTTGGFEKLFF. CDR3 nucleotides: TGCGCCAGCAGCACGACAGGGGGCTTTGAAAAACTGTTTTTT.